This T cell receptor (beta chain) derives from a study of T-cell reconstitution after alpha-beta-depleted transplantation in children (dated by TCRdb to about 2016). In terms of the full investigation: Using TCR repertoire profiling, the study quantitatively followed how T-cell immune reconstitution unfolded in children after TCRalphabeta/CD19-depleted allogeneic hematopoietic cell transplantation. Here is what the overall study found, with its caveats: In some patients, the high TCRbeta diversity seen at day 60 was put down to recipient T cells and intrathymic progenitors that had survived conditioning. The apparently early recovery of alphabetaT-cell counts about two months after transplant reportedly depended on only several hundred rapidly expanded clones that came from non-depleted graft cells. The frequencies of hyperexpanded clones fell over the following months, and after one year, T-cell counts and TCRbeta diversity were mostly attributed to newly produced T cells.

Trimming takes 1 base off V and 2 bases off J; junction bases not matched to a gene: 8. Reading from cysteine to valine, the CDR3 counts 15 amino acids. Just the 45-base CDR3 DNA is kept, in frame starting at base 1. The germline V gene encodes CDR1 DFQATT and CDR2 SNEGSKA (reference sequence). Explained via the paper, the treatment or condition label denotes: allogeneic hematopoietic cell transplantation with graft depleted of TCRalphabeta T cells and CD19 B cells. TCRalphabeta/CD19-depleted allogeneic hematopoietic cell grafts were given to the transplant recipients, all of whom were children. Libraries came from PCR. This sample was sequenced with an Illumina HiSeq 2500. Molecular barcoding was employed in the preparation of TCR libraries, with unique molecular identifiers being used to normalize TCRbeta repertoire quantification. The public reads were quality trimmed at Q25 with fastp and then assembled into clones with MiXCR by TCRdb, keeping productive beta chains. Rows matching on CDR3 protein sequence are summarized as one entry with the most common DNA and genes. The sample table holds 500,000 or so distinct CDR3 sequences, of which roughly 10% were seen once. About 14% of the sample belongs to the ten largest clones.

This clonotype was seen ten or more times. Its antigen is still unknown. Base qualities are missing; no much larger clone stands one base away. Source: PBMCs, mostly from graft donor cells, taken 180 days after TCRalphabeta/CD19-depleted stem cell transplant. The chain employs TRBV20-1 and TRBJ2-7; the central 7 bases match TRBD2. The receptor was isolated from a female patient between 2 and 15 years old who had a stem cell transplant for aplastic anemia, so the T cells may come from the graft donor. The DNA sequence is as follows: TGCAGTGCTAGAGGGGCGCTAGCGGAAACCTACGAGCAGTACGTC. The resulting protein is CSARGALAETYEQYV.